The clone carrying this T cell receptor (beta chain) was observed once. These data come from a study of shared clonotypes between healthy human individuals. Deep level was the assay's run setting. Libraries were prepared by immunoSEQ multiplex PCR; TCRdb keeps only in-frame clonotypes and omits some of them. Among approximately 2.4 million clones listed, approximately 96% were seen once. Looked up from germline, CDR1 is KGHSH and CDR2 is LQKENI. V gave up 3 bases and J gave up 5 bases; unmatched junction bases: 4. This CDR3 is built from 16 residues. The TCR sequence derives from a man between 18 and 35 years old in good health. What was sequenced was naive CD4+ T cells sorted from blood. Subset noted: CD45RA+ positively selected. The V gene is TRBV18, the J gene TRBJ2-5; 15 nucleotides align to TRBD2. CDR3 bases: TGTGCCAGCTCACCTAGGACTAGCGGGAGGGCCGAGACCCAGTACTTC. As protein: CASSPRTSGRAETQYF.